These 21 T cell receptor beta chains came from one sample sequenced in a study of blood T cell repertoires in COVID-19. Measured with immunoSEQ multiplex PCR; TCRdb has only the in-frame clones, and not every one. This table has approximately 50,000 clones, 89% appearing once. What was sequenced was peripheral blood. These receptors were taken from an elderly woman with acute or convalescent COVID-19.

The V and J genes are TRBV27 and TRBJ2-7; TRBD2 matches at 7 bases. Germline V gene lookup returns CDR1 MNHEY and CDR2 SMNVEV (reference sequence). This CDR3 is 15 amino acids long. The V segment lost 0 bases and the J segment 2 bases; nucleotides outside the gene matches: 4. The CDR3 region has the DNA TGTGCCAGCAGTTTATCATTGGGGGGGGCCTACGAGCAGTACTTC. Protein: CASSLSLGGAYEQYF.

The chain employs TRBV10-3 and TRBJ1-1; weak D call: TRBD1 (5 bases). V was pared by 5 bases and J by 4 bases, with 17 bases between. The CDR3 runs to 15 residues. The germline gives CDR1 ENHRY, CDR2 SYGVKD. The DNA for the CDR3 is TGTGCCATCAGTATAAACGCGGGGGAGGGCACTGAAGCTTTCTTT. Amino acids: CAISINAGEGTEAFF.

This clone appeared a single time. The chain couples TRBV15 to TRBJ2-3, with D maybe TRBD2 (6 bases). The length of the CDR3 is 17 residues. V shed 0 bases and J shed 0 bases, with 13 bases lying between them. The germline V gene encodes CDR1 LNHNV and CDR2 YYDKDF (reference sequence). The CDR3 DNA follows: TGTGCCACCAGCAGAGATCGCGGCGGGGTAAGCACAGATACGCAGTATTTT. Protein: CATSRDRGGVSTDTQYF.

This clone occurred a few times. The V gene is TRBV12-3 or TRBV12-4, the J gene TRBJ1-5; the D gene is possibly TRBD1 (5 bases). The CDR3 loop spans 13 amino acids. Trimming stripped 6 bases from V and 7 bases from J, with 13 bases between. For the CDR3, the DNA is TGTGCCAGCAGCCCGGGAGAGGGGCAGCCCCAGCATTTT. This gives the protein CASSPGEGQPQHF.

The V gene is TRBV28, the J gene TRBJ1-4; the match to TRBD1 covers 8 bases. The CDR3 sequence is 15 residues long. The J segment lost 6 bases and the V segment lost 2 bases, leaving 5 bases of the junction unmatched. Looked up from germline, CDR1 is MDHEN and CDR2 is SYDVKM. The CDR3 reads CASSLRTGGYEKLFF. In nucleotides, the CDR3 is TGTGCCAGCAGTTTACGAACAGGGGGATATGAAAAACTGTTTTTT. Looking up the rest from reference TRBV28 and TRBJ1-4 gives the full variable domain: DVKVTQSSRYLVKRTGEKVFLECVQDMDHENMFWYRQDPGLGLRLIYFSYDVKMKEKGDIPEGYSVSREKKERFSLILESASTNQTSMYLCASSLRTGGYEKLFFGSGTQLSVL.

The chain joins TRBV28 to TRBJ2-5, with a tentative D call TRBD2 (6 bases). The CDR3 is 16 amino acids. Germline V gene lookup returns CDR1 MDHEN and CDR2 SYDVKM. V gave up 3 bases and J gave up 2 bases, with 16 bases separating them. In DNA, the CDR3 is TGTGCCAGCAGTTTGAGGCCGGGGAGGAGACAAGAGACCCAGTACTTC. Amino acids: CASSLRPGRRQETQYF.

This rearrangement joins TRBV2 to TRBJ2-5; D remains unclear. Looked up from germline, CDR1 is SNHLY and CDR2 is FYNNEI. This CDR3 comprises 12 residues. V was cut by 8 bases and J by 7 bases, with 14 bases left in between. CDR3 DNA sequence: TGTGCCAGCGGGTTTTCGCGGAGGACCCAGTACTTC. Translation: CASGFSRRTQYF.

This clone appeared once. V usage is TRBV5-1 and J usage is TRBJ2-3; the D gene is possibly TRBD2 (5 bases). This CDR3 is 14 amino acids long. Trimming cost V 0 bases and J 4 bases, with 9 bases left between them. CDR1 and CDR2 (germline): SGHRS, YFSETQ. The chain's CDR3 is CASSLVGSADTQYF. DNA of the CDR3: TGCGCCAGCAGCTTGGTGGGTAGCGCAGATACGCAGTATTTT. Supplemented by reference TRBV5-1 and TRBJ2-3, the full variable domain reads KAGVTQTPRYLIKTRGQQVTLSCSPISGHRSVSWYQQTPGQGLQFLFEYFSETQRNKGNFPGRFSGRQFSNSRSEMNVSTLELGDSALYLCASSLVGSADTQYFGPGTRLTVL.

In DNA, the CDR3 is TGTGCCATCAGGCCGGGGGCGGGGGGCGCAGATACGCAGTATTTT. This gives the protein CAIRPGAGGADTQYF. The rearrangement uses TRBV10-3 and TRBJ2-3; 8 nucleotides agree with TRBD2. The CDR3 has 15 residues. Unmatched junction bases numbered 9, after V lost 6 bases and J lost 4 bases. Germline CDR1 ENHRY, CDR2 SYGVKD.

The V and J genes are TRBV27 and TRBJ2-2; possible D gene TRBD1, 6 bases. This CDR3 is 15 amino acids long. Between the trimmed V and J ends, which lost 5 bases and 9 bases, there was a span of 19 bases. Germline CDR1 is MNHEY and CDR2 is SMNVEV (reference sequence). This chain's CDR3 is CASSPRSGVVRELFF. DNA for the CDR3: TGTGCCAGCAGTCCGCGCTCAGGGGTCGTTAGGGAGCTGTTTTTT.

CDR3 in amino acids: CASSEWSRGEQYV. CDR3 DNA sequence: TGTGCCAGCAGTGAATGGAGCCGGGGAGAGCAGTACGTC. This chain links TRBV2 with TRBJ2-7; TRBD2 is a possible D gene (5 bases). The V end lost 2 bases, the J end lost 7 bases, and 12 bases lay between the germline ends. This CDR3 comprises 13 residues. Germline lookup yields CDR1 SNHLY and CDR2 FYNNEI.

V usage is TRBV7-8 and J usage is TRBJ2-1; D unresolved. This CDR3 has 13 residues. Germline V CDR1 and CDR2: SGHVS, FQNEAQ. V lost 5 bases, J lost 9 bases, and 14 bases lay in between. The chain's CDR3 is CASSATRATEQFF. The CDR3, as DNA: TGTGCCAGCAGCGCCACCCGAGCAACTGAGCAGTTCTTC.

The CDR3 bases are TGCAGTGCTAGTTTGGGAGGAATTACTACAAACACTGAAGCTTTCTTT. It is translated as CSASLGGITTNTEAFF. The V call is TRBV20-1, the J call TRBJ1-1; D not resolved. V lost 3 bases and J lost 2, with 19 bases in between. CDR1 and CDR2 (germline): DFQATT, SNEGSKA (reference sequence). There are 16 residues in the CDR3.

The gene calls are TRBV19 and TRBJ1-1, with no clear D. The length of the CDR3 is 15 residues. The germline V and J ends were trimmed by 1 base and 1 base, with 10 bases remaining between them. CDR1 LNHDA and CDR2 SQIVND come from the germline V gene (reference sequence). The CDR3 here is CASSIGGRENTEAFF. For the CDR3, the DNA is TGTGCCAGTAGTATAGGTGGGCGGGAGAACACTGAAGCTTTCTTT.

The V call is TRBV6-1, the J call TRBJ1-5; D remains unclear. This CDR3 has 13 amino acids. With 0 bases removed from V and 5 bases from J, the gap between germline ends came to 5 bases. Germline-derived CDR1 and CDR2 are MNHNS and SASEGT. CDR3 sequence: CASSEAYYQPQHF. CDR3 nucleotides: TGTGCCAGCAGTGAAGCTTACTATCAGCCCCAGCATTTT.

This clone came up many times. The V call is TRBV19, the J call TRBJ1-2; D not resolved. V was cut by 7 bases and J by 4 bases, with 22 bases left in between. CDR3 length: 16 amino acids. Per the germline V gene, CDR1 is LNHDA and CDR2 is SQIVND (reference sequence). The CDR3 loop is CASTPSTQNTAYGYTF. As DNA, the CDR3 is TGTGCCAGTACCCCCTCCACACAGAACACCGCCTATGGCTACACCTTC.

This chain joins TRBV19 and TRBJ2-7; D perhaps matches TRBD2 (6 bases). Germline lookup yields CDR1 LNHDA and CDR2 SQIVND (reference sequence). The V end lost 1 base, the J end lost 6 bases, and 13 bases lay between the germline ends. This CDR3 is built from 14 residues. The CDR3 here is CASSIVGGSGEQYF. Written as DNA, the CDR3 is TGTGCCAGTAGTATAGTGGGAGGATCGGGCGAGCAGTACTTC. Supplemented by reference TRBV19 and TRBJ2-7, the full variable domain reads DGGITQSPKYLFRKEGQNVTLSCEQNLNHDAMYWYRQDPGQGLRLIYYSQIVNDFQKGDIAEGYSVSREKKESFPLTVTSAQKNPTAFYLCASSIVGGSGEQYFGPGTRLTVT.

The chain recombines TRBV4-1 with TRBJ2-5, with a tentative D call TRBD2 (5 bases). This CDR3 region has 14 residues. V dropped 4 bases and J dropped 0 bases, with 9 bases sitting between them. Germline assignment: CDR1 MGHRA and CDR2 YSYEKL. This CDR3 is CASSLTGYQETQYF. Written as DNA, the CDR3 is TGCGCCAGCAGCCTTACGGGATACCAAGAGACCCAGTACTTC.

The genes are TRBV21-1 and TRBJ2-7; TRBD1 was called by the table and not checked on the DNA. TRBV21-1 is listed as a pseudogene. This CDR3 spans 12 amino acids. The chain's CDR3 is CAIRQDSYEQYV. The CDR3 nucleotides read TGTGCCATCCGACAGGACTCCTACGAGCAGTACGTC.

V and J are TRBV9 and TRBJ1-1; D is perhaps TRBD1 (5 bases). The germline gives CDR1 SGDLS, CDR2 YYNGEE. The CDR3 contains 13 residues. Trimming left V 0 bases short and J 5 bases short, with 8 bases between. CDR3 amino acids: CASSVEGETEAFF. As DNA, the CDR3 is TGTGCCAGCAGCGTAGAAGGGGAAACTGAAGCTTTCTTT.

The gene calls are TRBV28 and TRBJ2-7; D is perhaps TRBD2 (5 bases). CDR1 and CDR2 (germline): MDHEN, SYDVKM. V was pared by 6 bases and J by 3 bases, with 21 bases between. The CDR3 has 16 amino acids. This chain's CDR3 is CASRYPGPAGCYEQYV. DNA of the CDR3: TGTGCCAGCAGGTATCCGGGCCCGGCGGGTTGCTACGAGCAGTACGTC.